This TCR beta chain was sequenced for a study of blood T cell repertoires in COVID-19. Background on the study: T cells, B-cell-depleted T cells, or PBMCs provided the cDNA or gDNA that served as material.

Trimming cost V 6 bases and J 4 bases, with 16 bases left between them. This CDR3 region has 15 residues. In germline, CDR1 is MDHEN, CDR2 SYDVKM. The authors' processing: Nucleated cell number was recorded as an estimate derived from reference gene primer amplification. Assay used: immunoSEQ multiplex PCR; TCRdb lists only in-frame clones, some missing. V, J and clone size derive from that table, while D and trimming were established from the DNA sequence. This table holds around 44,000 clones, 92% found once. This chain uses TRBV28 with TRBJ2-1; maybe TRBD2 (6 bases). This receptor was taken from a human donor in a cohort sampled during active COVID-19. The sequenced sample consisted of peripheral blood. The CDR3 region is CASRVGVAAYNEQFF. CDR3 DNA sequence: TGTGCCAGCAGGGTCGGAGTAGCGGCGTACAATGAGCAGTTCTTC. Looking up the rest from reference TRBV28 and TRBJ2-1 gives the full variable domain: DVKVTQSSRYLVKRTGEKVFLECVQDMDHENMFWYRQDPGLGLRLIYFSYDVKMKEKGDIPEGYSVSREKKERFSLILESASTNQTSMYLCASRVGVAAYNEQFFGPGTRLTVL.